These 21 T cell receptor beta chains share one sample of origin, sequenced in a study of cytomegalovirus exposure and HLA in healthy donors. Primers: 60 Vbeta forward and 13 Jbeta reverse. The table came from immunoSEQ multiplex PCR; TCRdb's copy has only in-frame clones and leaves some out. The sample records 150,000 to 200,000 clones, around 80% being singletons. Sequenced input: PBMCs. Source of these receptors: a woman aged 25-40 years in good health and CMV-seronegative.

The chain employs TRBV2 and TRBJ2-2; 7 positions match TRBD1. The germline gives CDR1 SNHLY, CDR2 FYNNEI. After removal of 8 bases from V and 7 bases from J, the junction contained 7 bases not matched to a gene. The CDR3 is 13 amino acids. The CDR3 region is CASRTGRGGELFF. CDR3 DNA: TGTGCCAGCCGGACAGGACGGGGCGGGGAGCTGTTTTTT.

This chain connects TRBV5-6 to TRBJ1-2; TRBD1 matches 10 bases. The CDR3 extends over 15 amino acids. Germline V gene lookup returns CDR1 SGHDT and CDR2 YYEEEE. Trimming removed 3 bases from V and 13 bases from J; junction bases left unmatched: 15. The CDR3 DNA reads as TGTGCCAGCAGCTCGTACTCTACCGGGACAGGGGACCTCACCTTC. Encoded protein: CASSSYSTGTGDLTF.

The genes are TRBV6-5 and TRBJ2-1; tentative D call: TRBD1 (6 bases). The CDR3 is made up of 14 amino acids. Trimming took 4 bases from V and 5 from J, leaving 12 bases between them. Germline CDR1 MNHEY, CDR2 SVGAGI. The CDR3 DNA sequence: TGTGCCAGCAGTTTTCAAGAGGGGGACAATGAGCAGTTCTTC. It specifies CASSFQEGDNEQFF.

This chain links TRBV18 with TRBJ2-5; a possible D gene is TRBD2 (6 bases). Germline values: CDR1 KGHSH, CDR2 LQKENI. The CDR3 consists of 12 residues. The V end was cut by 11 bases, the J end by 4 bases, with 14 bases between. The DNA of the CDR3 is TGTGCCGCCTGGGGGGAGAGAGAGACCCAGTACTTC. Protein: CAAWGERETQYF. The entire variable domain, with the rest obtained from reference TRBV18 and TRBJ2-5, is as follows: NAGVMQNPRHLVRRRGQEARLRCSPMKGHSHVYWYRQLPEEGLKFMVYLQKENIIDESGMPKERFSAEFPKEGPSILRIQQVVRGDSAAYFCAAWGERETQYFGPGTRLLVL.

The V call is TRBV25-1, the J call TRBJ1-1; 9 bases line up with TRBD1. The CDR3 is made up of 14 amino acids. Trimming removed 4 bases from V and 4 bases from J; junction bases left unmatched: 4. CDR1 is MGHDK and CDR2 is SYGVNS in the germline V gene. The CDR3 region has the DNA TGTGCCAGCAGTGGGGGACAGGGTAGCACTGAAGCTTTCTTT. Its protein product is CASSGGQGSTEAFF.

As regards this clone: The sample carries other DNA sequences with the same CDR3. The DNA of the CDR3 is TGCGCCAGCAGCCCCGGACTAGCGGGGGGCAATGAGCAGTTCTTC. Translating it yields CASSPGLAGGNEQFF. This chain links TRBV5-1 with TRBJ2-1, with TRBD2 matching 14 bases. This CDR3 is 15 amino acids long. Germline CDR1 SGHRS, CDR2 YFSETQ. J gave up 6 bases and V 4 bases, and 3 bases lay outside the gene matches. The entire variable domain, with the rest obtained from reference TRBV5-1 and TRBJ2-1, is as follows: KAGVTQTPRYLIKTRGQQVTLSCSPISGHRSVSWYQQTPGQGLQFLFEYFSETQRNKGNFPGRFSGRQFSNSRSEMNVSTLELGDSALYLCASSPGLAGGNEQFFGPGTRLTVL.

The chain combines TRBV21-1 with TRBJ2-7; the table's D gene call, TRBD1, was not cross checked with the DNA. TRBV21-1 is shown as a pseudogene. The CDR3 spans 16 residues. Here the CDR3 DNA reads TGTGCCAGCAGCAGACAGCGGGACAGGGTTACCTACGAGCAGTACTTC. Translated: CASSRQRDRVTYEQYF.

The CDR3 DNA sequence: TGTGCCAGCAGCGTTGGGACAGGGTACCCCTTGGAGCAGTACTTC. Protein: CASSVGTGYPLEQYF. The gene calls are TRBV9 and TRBJ2-7, with 9 bases aligning to TRBD1. Germline CDR1 and CDR2: SGDLS and YYNGEE. There are 15 residues in the CDR3. With V trimmed by 2 bases and J by 7 bases, 10 bases remained unmatched.

The rearrangement uses TRBV4-3 and TRBJ2-3; D is unclear. In germline, CDR1 is LGHNA, CDR2 YSLEER. Between the trimmed V and J ends, which lost 3 bases and 6 bases, there was a span of 7 bases. The CDR3 runs to 12 residues. In DNA form, the CDR3 reads TGCGCCAGCAGCCATACTTCGGATACGCAGTATTTT. It specifies CASSHTSDTQYF.

The rearrangement joins TRBV5-6 to TRBJ2-7; D perhaps matches TRBD2 (5 bases). Trimming stripped 6 bases from V and 0 bases from J, with 16 bases between. Germline-derived CDR1 and CDR2 are SGHDT and YYEEEE. This CDR3 has 15 residues. CDR3 coding DNA: TGTGCCAGCACTAATGGGGAGAAAGGCTCCTACGAGCAGTACTTC. Protein sequence: CASTNGEKGSYEQYF.

The chain links TRBV27 to TRBJ1-4; D may be TRBD1 (5 bases). Trimming removed 10 bases from V and 3 bases from J, with 15 bases in between. The CDR3 spans 14 residues. Germline CDR1 and CDR2: MNHEY and SMNVEV (reference sequence). The CDR3 loop is CATRQGGSNEKLFF. The DNA of the CDR3 is TGTGCCACCAGGCAGGGTGGGTCTAATGAAAAACTGTTTTTT.

This clone was observed a few times. The J gene is TRBJ2-7, the V gene TRBV9; 7 bases agree with TRBD2. Unmatched junction bases numbered 10, after V lost 7 bases and J lost 3 bases. Germline loops: CDR1 SGDLS, CDR2 YYNGEE. The CDR3 totals 14 residues. This chain's CDR3 is CASGGRAGVYEQYF. DNA for the CDR3: TGTGCCAGCGGTGGGAGGGCGGGGGTCTACGAGCAGTACTTC.

The chain has TRBV9 and TRBJ1-2; 7 bases fit TRBD1. The trim removed 3 bases at V and 2 bases at J, leaving 4 bases unmatched. Germline CDR1 and CDR2: SGDLS and YYNGEE. This CDR3 has 14 amino acids. The CDR3 DNA sequence: TGTGCCAGCAGCGCAACGGGACAGAACTATGGCTACACCTTC. This gives the protein CASSATGQNYGYTF.

This chain uses TRBV5-1 with TRBJ1-1; 9 positions match TRBD1. Germline lookup yields CDR1 SGHRS and CDR2 YFSETQ. The CDR3 loop spans 15 amino acids. With 1 base clipped from V and 8 bases from J, the junction kept 9 bases outside the gene matches. The CDR3 sequence: CASSLFPLGQGEAFF. The CDR3 DNA sequence: TGCGCCAGCAGCTTGTTCCCCCTAGGACAGGGGGAAGCTTTCTTT.

This clone was seen a few times. The rearrangement joins TRBV7-3 to TRBJ1-2; no clear D gene. The ends were cut back, 5 bases at V and 5 bases at J, with 24 bases in the middle. The CDR3 extends over 17 amino acids. CDR1 is SGHTA, CDR2 FQGTGA, per germline. In DNA form, the CDR3 reads TGTGCCAGCAGCCCTAGCTCCACAGTCTCCCGCTGGTATGGCTACACCTTC. It encodes CASSPSSTVSRWYGYTF.

The V and J genes are TRBV5-4 and TRBJ1-6; no firm D call. The germline gives CDR1 SGHNT, CDR2 YYREEE (reference sequence). The CDR3 runs to 16 residues. The V gene lost 0 bases and the J gene lost 7 bases, with 14 bases spanning the gap. CDR3 sequence: CASSLDWAGANSPLHF. In DNA, the CDR3 is TGTGCCAGCAGCTTGGATTGGGCAGGTGCGAATTCACCCCTCCACTTT.

This sequence joins TRBV10-2 and TRBJ2-7; D is unresolved. The CDR3 covers 13 residues. Looked up from germline, CDR1 is WSHSY and CDR2 is SAAADI. The V end was cut by 2 bases, the J end by 3 bases, with 8 bases between. CDR3 sequence (DNA): TGCGCCAGCAGTGAGAGAGGAATCTACGAGCAGTACTTC. This sequence encodes CASSERGIYEQYF.

The V and J genes are TRBV7-2 and TRBJ1-3; D might be TRBD1 (5 bases). CDR1 is SGHTA, CDR2 FQGNSA, per germline. Trimming cost V 1 base and J 0 bases, with 10 bases left between them. This CDR3 is built from 16 residues. CDR3 loop: CASSLVGQNSGNTIYF. The CDR3 bases are TGTGCCAGCAGCTTAGTGGGGCAGAACTCTGGAAACACCATATATTTT.

This chain joins TRBV7-3 and TRBJ1-1; D is uncertain. Germline CDR1 and CDR2: SGHTA and FQGTGA. Trimming left V 5 bases short and J 8 bases short, with 12 bases between. The CDR3 consists of 12 residues. CDR3 DNA sequence: TGTGCCAGCAGCCCCCTGGGCCAAGAAGCTTTCTTT. Translating it yields CASSPLGQEAFF.

The chain has TRBV7-3 and TRBJ2-3; 12 bases fit TRBD2. CDR3 length: 15 residues. With V trimmed by 5 bases and J by 4 bases, 4 bases remained unmatched. From germline, CDR1 is SGHTA and CDR2 FQGTGA. The CDR3 DNA follows: TGTGCCAGCAGCGCTAGCGGGGGGGTTTCAGATACGCAGTATTTT. Translating gives CASSASGGVSDTQYF.

This rearrangement joins TRBV18 to TRBJ1-5, with TRBD1 matching 9 bases. Germline CDR1 reads KGHSH; CDR2 reads LQKENI. CDR3 size: 14 residues. The V and J ends lost 2 bases and 9 bases, in that order; junction bases with no gene match: 5. The CDR3 coding sequence is TGTGCCAGCTCACCATTACAGGGGGCGCGGCCCCAGCATTTT. It encodes CASSPLQGARPQHF.